This is a list of T cell receptor beta chains from one sample in a study of shared clonotypes between healthy human individuals. TCRdb's table, derived via immunoSEQ multiplex PCR, lists solely in-frame clones and lacks some. The table records just over 2,000,000 clones, roughly 94% of them present only once. The sequenced material came from naive CD8+ T cells sorted from blood. The receptors derive from a young man in good health. Both conserved end residues are part of each CDR3. A D gene is named only where the DNA matches it firmly. A row's size may be missing; if present it is once, few, many or a size class.

clone_size: -; v_call: TRBV5-6; j_call: TRBJ2-1; d_call: TRBD1; cdr3_aa: CASSLAGQGFLNEQFF; cdr3_nt: TGTGCCAGCAGCTTGGCAGGACAGGGGTTTTTGAATGAGCAGTTCTTC
clone_size: -; v_call: TRBV19; j_call: TRBJ1-1; d_call: -; cdr3_aa: CASKVVGTTEAFF; cdr3_nt: TGTGCCAGTAAGGTGGTGGGGACCACTGAAGCTTTCTTT
clone_size: -; v_call: TRBV5-6; j_call: TRBJ1-3; d_call: -; cdr3_aa: CASSLLGSSGNTIYF; cdr3_nt: TGTGCCAGCAGCCTGTTGGGAAGCTCTGGAAACACCATATATTTT
clone_size: -; v_call: TRBV2; j_call: TRBJ2-7; d_call: -; cdr3_aa: CASSEGETYEQYF; cdr3_nt: TGTGCCAGCAGTGAAGGGGAAACCTACGAGCAGTACTTC
clone_size: -; v_call: TRBV27; j_call: TRBJ1-5; d_call: -; cdr3_aa: CASSLGYDQPQHF; cdr3_nt: TGTGCCAGCAGTTTGGGGTATGATCAGCCCCAGCATTTT
clone_size: -; v_call: TRBV6-1; j_call: TRBJ2-7; d_call: -; cdr3_aa: CASKGPTGGRNEQYF; cdr3_nt: TGTGCCAGCAAAGGCCCCACGGGGGGCCGTAACGAGCAGTACTTC
clone_size: -; v_call: TRBV7-3; j_call: TRBJ2-2; d_call: -; cdr3_aa: CASSPRVTGELFF; cdr3_nt: TGTGCCAGCAGCCCGAGGGTGACCGGGGAGCTGTTTTTT
clone_size: -; v_call: TRBV29-1; j_call: TRBJ2-2; d_call: -; cdr3_aa: CSGYDTGELFF; cdr3_nt: TGCAGCGGATACGACACCGGGGAGCTGTTTTTT
clone_size: -; v_call: TRBV7-9; j_call: TRBJ2-5; d_call: -; cdr3_aa: CASSLPPAGPLRQETQYF; cdr3_nt: TGTGCCAGCAGCTTACCCCCCGCGGGGCCCCTACGTCAAGAGACCCAGTACTTC
clone_size: once; v_call: TRBV29-1; j_call: TRBJ2-1; d_call: -; cdr3_aa: CSVTPGEYNEQFF; cdr3_nt: TGCAGCGTTACCCCAGGGGAGTACAATGAGCAGTTCTTC
clone_size: -; v_call: TRBV5-6; j_call: TRBJ2-2; d_call: -; cdr3_aa: CASKIRNTGELFF; cdr3_nt: TGTGCCAGCAAAATCAGGAACACCGGGGAGCTGTTTTTT
clone_size: -; v_call: TRBV7-7; j_call: TRBJ1-3; d_call: -; cdr3_aa: CASSLANQGGNTIYF; cdr3_nt: TGTGCTAGCAGCTTAGCAAACCAGGGAGGAAACACCATATATTTT
clone_size: -; v_call: TRBV5-4; j_call: TRBJ1-2; d_call: TRBD1; cdr3_aa: CASSFTGAGSYGYTF; cdr3_nt: TGTGCCAGCAGCTTTACAGGGGCTGGGAGCTATGGCTACACCTTC
clone_size: -; v_call: TRBV11-2; j_call: TRBJ1-1; d_call: -; cdr3_aa: CASSLDPWGANTEAFF; cdr3_nt: TGTGCCAGCAGCTTAGATCCGTGGGGGGCAAACACTGAAGCTTTCTTT
clone_size: -; v_call: TRBV7-9; j_call: TRBJ1-1; d_call: -; cdr3_aa: CASSGHSGKLGQNTEAFF; cdr3_nt: TGTGCCAGCAGCGGCCACAGTGGTAAGTTAGGTCAGAACACTGAAGCTTTCTTT
clone_size: -; v_call: TRBV4-1; j_call: TRBJ1-2; d_call: -; cdr3_aa: CASSQRSGYGYTF; cdr3_nt: TGCGCCAGCAGCCAAAGGAGCGGCTATGGCTACACCTTC
clone_size: -; v_call: TRBV27; j_call: TRBJ2-1; d_call: TRBD1; cdr3_aa: CASSPGPGQGYNEQFF; cdr3_nt: TGTGCCAGCAGTCCTGGCCCGGGACAGGGTTACAATGAGCAGTTCTTC
clone_size: -; v_call: TRBV18; j_call: TRBJ2-3; d_call: -; cdr3_aa: CASSPWGDHTDTQYF; cdr3_nt: TGTGCCAGCTCACCATGGGGGGACCACACAGATACGCAGTATTTT
clone_size: -; v_call: TRBV4-1; j_call: TRBJ2-1; d_call: -; cdr3_aa: CASSQRSSGTYNEQFF; cdr3_nt: TGCGCCAGCAGCCAACGAAGCAGCGGAACCTACAATGAGCAGTTCTTC
clone_size: -; v_call: TRBV11-2; j_call: TRBJ1-2; d_call: -; cdr3_aa: CASSLEPVPNYGYTF; cdr3_nt: TGTGCCAGCAGCTTAGAGCCAGTTCCTAACTATGGCTACACCTTC
clone_size: -; v_call: TRBV13; j_call: TRBJ2-5; d_call: TRBD2; cdr3_aa: CASSSRLAGAGETQYF; cdr3_nt: TGTGCCAGCAGCTCCAGACTAGCGGGAGCGGGGGAGACCCAGTACTTC
clone_size: -; v_call: TRBV28; j_call: TRBJ2-7; d_call: -; cdr3_aa: CASSLGQIYEQYF; cdr3_nt: TGTGCCAGCAGTTTAGGGCAGATTTACGAGCAGTACTTC